Included here is one T cell receptor beta chain sequence, with context. This clone is a singleton in its sample. It has no known antigen specificity. Base qualities are not at hand, and no much larger clone is one base apart. The study profiled bulk TCR beta-chain repertoires in matched peripheral blood, tumor and adjacent normal breast tissue taken from more than 15 patients with early-stage breast cancer. Before surgery, whole blood (about 4.5-11 mL) was collected into EDTA tubes and processed within 2 hours. Peripheral blood mononuclear cells were isolated by Ficoll-Paque centrifugation in SepMate-50 tubes. PBMCs were cryopreserved in roughly 90% FBS with about 10% DMSO in aliquots of roughly 1.9 to 4.5 million cells and stored in liquid nitrogen. The Qiagen AllPrep DNA/RNA Mini kit was used to extract genomic DNA. The data stem from a study of early stage breast cancer tumors (dated by TCRdb to the late 2010s). Looking at the study overall: Of the approximately 15 invasive breast tumors, about 13 were found to be estrogen receptor-positive, progesterone receptor-positive and HER2-negative. About 65% of the 12 ER+/PR+/HER2- tumors were invasive ductal carcinomas, while the other four were invasive lobular carcinomas. A read coverage of roughly 10-fold per sample was achieved on average. Across all samples, more than 2.5 million templates representing under 1.3 million unique clonotypes were detected. Paper-wide results and their limitations: Enriched TCRB sequences shared across patients were found to be mostly commonly generated sequences that were unlikely to play an important role in the tumor microenvironment. Because the cohort was small, analysis by tumor subtype was not possible. Chain pairing and functional markers such as CD4, CD8 and FOXP3 were not captured by bulk genomic DNA sequencing of unsorted cells. About 2.5-fold higher T cell density and higher clonality were observed in tumors than in adjacent normal breast tissue. Greater similarity was observed between blood and normal breast repertoires than between blood and tumor repertoires, and tumor was distinguished from normal in 14 of 16 patients when each tissue was compared with blood.

From the cysteine up to the phenylalanine, the CDR3 has a length of 15 residues. Only CDR3 DNA is held: 45 bases, read in frame from base 1. CDR1 is given as MGHDK and CDR2 as SYGVNS, both from the germline V gene. V lost 6 bases and J lost 4 bases, and the count of bases not matched to a germline gene is 6. Every sample was amplified as two independent genomic DNA replicates, using roughly 0.5 ug for blood and roughly 1.6 ug for tumor or normal breast. TCRB sequencing of genomic DNA was carried out with the ImmunoSeq Intro kit according to the manufacturer's instructions. Multiplex PCR was run for 31 cycles using proprietary primers and spike-in control sequences for absolute quantification. Single-end 150-bp reads were used to sequence an 87-bp fragment covering the CDR3 and the flanking V and J genes. Seven samples, each with two replicates, were multiplexed per lane of an Illumina MiSeq using version 3.0 chemistry. For the original study's pipeline: The vendor's proprietary pipeline processed the raw data and merged both replicates into a single result for each sample. Productive rearrangements sharing the V-gene family, CDR3 amino acid sequence and J-gene segment were defined as clonotypes. Clonality was calculated as 1 minus the normalized Shannon entropy (Pielou evenness) of TCRB abundances. T cell density was estimated as total templates divided by the number of input cells, with the number of input cells inferred from the DNA input amount. Total repertoire diversity and clonality were estimated with Recon using default parameters. Tumor-enriched clonotypes were defined as having over 0.1% abundance in tumor and at least 32-fold higher abundance than in normal breast. The immuneACCESS repertoire file appears here via TCRdb, limited to in-frame rearrangements. These files lack a portion of the clones; in checked studies, under half of the deficit traces to unresolved V genes, and the cause of the others is not known. From that table come the V and J calls and clone size; the DNA was used to work out D and trimming. This sample gives tens of thousands of clones in total; 70% to 80% of them show up just once. Of the sample, roughly 7.4% is held by the ten largest clones.

The chain is assembled from TRBV25-1 and TRBJ1-6, with TRBD1 identical over 7 junction bases. The TCR was taken from a person between 60 and 70 years old with breast cancer. Sequenced: blood. CDR3 reads: CASRAPGQYNSPLHF. The DNA sequence is as follows: TGTGCCAGCAGGGCCCCGGGACAGTATAATTCACCCCTCCACTTT.